This T cell receptor beta chain was identified in a study of response to subunit inactivated influenza vaccine (dated by TCRdb to 2016 to 2019). Background for the entire study: To follow how T cells responded to a trivalent subunit inactivated influenza vaccine, the researchers relied on deep quantitative profiling of the T cell receptor repertoire.

The protocol used for the library was RT-PCR. TCRdb lists the instrument as Illumina HiSeq 2500. TCRdb reworked the public reads: Q25 trimming with fastp, MiXCR clone assembly, productive beta chains retained. Merged by CDR3 protein, the rows form single entries marked with the most common genes and DNA. For this sample there are approximately 500,000 distinct CDR3 sequences; about an eighth appear just once. About 12% of the sample belongs to the ten largest clones. General study outcomes and caveats: The authors suggested that each seasonal influenza vaccination may recruit only a limited number of new T cells.

Only a few counts were recorded for this clonotype. Its specific antigen is unknown. It has no much larger one-base neighbor in the sample; base qualities were not kept. Between the V and J ends, shortened by 5 bases and 2 bases respectively, the junction contains 22 bases. CDR1 and CDR2 (SGHTA, FQGNSA) derive from the germline V gene. The CDR3, from cysteine to phenylalanine, totals 17 residues. Only the CDR3 portion is preserved as DNA: 51 bases, with reading frame beginning at the first base. The time point label for this specimen denotes: 45 to 55 days after influenza vaccine administration. This TCR came from a man aged 45-60 years who received an inactivated influenza vaccine. Donor details come from another sample of the same person, matched by shared clones. The sample in question was PBMCs from blood, obtained roughly 48 days after vaccination. The chain was built from TRBV7-2 and TRBJ2-7, with TRBD2 tentatively as D gene (6 bases match). The CDR3 here reads CASSKGPPAGRTYEQYF. The sequenced DNA: TGTGCCAGCAGCAAAGGCCCCCCAGCGGGTCGAACCTACGAGCAGTACTTC.